These T cell receptor beta chains were read from a single sample in a study of blood T cell repertoires in COVID-19. Profiled with immunoSEQ multiplex PCR; TCRdb holds only in-frame clones, not every one. The table includes roughly 260,000 clones, around 90% detected once. What was sequenced was peripheral blood. These receptors originate from a man in his 60s who had recovered from COVID-19. CDR3s include the opening cysteine and the closing phenylalanine or tryptophan. The D gene is left open where the match is weak. The size field is filled for only some rows; it gives once, few, many or a size class.

J: TRBJ2-7; size: .; V: TRBV5-1; D: TRBD2; CDR3: CASSSVSGGFGEQYF; DNA: TGCGCCAGCAGCTCTGTCAGCGGGGGCTTCGGCGAGCAGTACTTC
J: TRBJ2-7; size: .; V: TRBV19; D: TRBD1; CDR3: CASRSSGTVPYEQYF; DNA: TGTGCCAGTAGGAGTTCCGGGACAGTACCCTACGAGCAGTACTTC
J: TRBJ1-5; size: .; V: TRBV20-1; D: TRBD1; CDR3: CSASLTGSSNQPQHF; DNA: TGCAGTGCTAGTTTGACAGGGTCATCGAATCAGCCCCAGCATTTT
J: TRBJ2-3; size: .; V: TRBV15; D: TRBD1; CDR3: CATSGGQGGVTDTQYF; DNA: TGTGCCACCAGTGGGGGACAGGGTGGAGTGACAGATACGCAGTATTTT
J: TRBJ2-7; size: .; V: TRBV4-2; D: .; CDR3: CASSQGPLSARQNF; DNA: TGTGCCAGCAGCCAGGGCCCCCTGTCGGCGAGACAAAACTTC
J: TRBJ2-1; size: .; V: TRBV14; D: .; CDR3: CASSQGLAVYGEQFF; DNA: TGTGCCAGCAGCCAAGGGCTGGCGGTTTATGGTGAGCAGTTCTTC
J: TRBJ1-1; size: .; V: TRBV5-1; D: .; CDR3: CASSFEVDYEAFF; DNA: TGCGCCAGCAGTTTTGAGGTAGATTATGAAGCTTTCTTT
J: TRBJ2-7; size: .; V: TRBV7-2; D: .; CDR3: CASSLTGTLTF; DNA: TGTGCCAGCAGCCTGACGGGGACACTTACCTTC
J: TRBJ1-2; size: .; V: TRBV19; D: TRBD1; CDR3: CASRWGTGDGYTF; DNA: TGTGCCAGTAGATGGGGGACAGGGGATGGCTACACCTTC
J: TRBJ2-6; size: once; V: TRBV19; D: TRBD1; CDR3: CASSTRDSLSGANVLTF; DNA: TGTGCCAGTAGTACACGGGACAGCCTCTCTGGGGCCAACGTCCTGACTTTC
J: TRBJ2-7; size: .; V: TRBV2; D: .; CDR3: CAAGQTSSEQYF; DNA: TGTGCCGCTGGACAGACCTCCTCCGAGCAGTACTTC
J: TRBJ1-1; size: few; V: TRBV4-2; D: TRBD1; CDR3: CASSPGTDWLTAFF; DNA: TGTGCCAGCAGCCCAGGGACAGACTGGCTGACGGCTTTCTTT
J: TRBJ2-3; size: .; V: TRBV7-3; D: .; CDR3: CASSLRQTDTQYF; DNA: TGTGCCAGCAGCTTAAGACAGACAGATACGCAGTATTTT
J: TRBJ2-7; size: .; V: TRBV6-5; D: TRBD1; CDR3: CASRPGTGGIYEQYF; DNA: TGTGCCAGCAGACCCGGGACAGGGGGGATCTACGAGCAGTACTTC
J: TRBJ2-7; size: .; V: TRBV19; D: TRBD1; CDR3: CASRLGAGGFYEQYF; DNA: TGTGCCAGTAGACTCGGGGCAGGGGGTTTCTACGAGCAGTACTTC
J: TRBJ2-3; size: .; V: TRBV7-9; D: TRBD1; CDR3: CASILKLRQGEDTQYF; DNA: TGTGCCAGCATCCTCAAATTAAGACAGGGGGAAGATACGCAGTATTTT
J: TRBJ1-2; size: once; V: TRBV10-2; D: .; CDR3: CASSDSIPMGHQLYGYTF; DNA: TGCGCCAGCAGTGATTCCATCCCCATGGGACACCAGCTCTATGGCTACACCTTC
J: TRBJ1-4; size: .; V: TRBV18; D: .; CDR3: CASSPVRDPGEKLFF; DNA: TGTGCCAGCTCACCAGTGCGGGACCCGGGTGAAAAACTGTTTTTT
J: TRBJ1-5; size: .; V: TRBV14; D: .; CDR3: CASRSPRPQHF; DNA: TGTGCCAGCAGATCCCCGCGGCCCCAGCATTTT
J: TRBJ2-5; size: .; V: TRBV27; D: .; CDR3: CASSFSQGETQYF; DNA: TGTGCCAGCAGTTTTTCCCAGGGAGAGACCCAGTACTTC
J: TRBJ1-1; size: once; V: TRBV6-5; D: .; CDR3: CASSLNRLMNTEAFF; DNA: TGTGCCAGCAGTCTAAACAGGCTCATGAACACTGAAGCTTTCTTT